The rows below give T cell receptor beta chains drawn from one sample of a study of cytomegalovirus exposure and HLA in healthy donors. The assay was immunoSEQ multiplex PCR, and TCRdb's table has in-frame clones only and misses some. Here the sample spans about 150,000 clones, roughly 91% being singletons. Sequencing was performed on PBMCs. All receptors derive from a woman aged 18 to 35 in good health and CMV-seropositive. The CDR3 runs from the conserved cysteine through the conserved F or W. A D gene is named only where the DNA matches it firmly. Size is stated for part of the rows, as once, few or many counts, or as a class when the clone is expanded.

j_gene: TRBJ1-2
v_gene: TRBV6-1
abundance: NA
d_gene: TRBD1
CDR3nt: TGTGCCAGCAGTGCCGGACAGGGACGTGGCTACACCTTC
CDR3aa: CASSAGQGRGYTF

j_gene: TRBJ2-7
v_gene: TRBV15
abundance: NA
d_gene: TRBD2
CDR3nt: TGTGCCACCAGCAGAGATCTACTAGCGCAGGTCTACGAGCAGTACTTC
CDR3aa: CATSRDLLAQVYEQYF

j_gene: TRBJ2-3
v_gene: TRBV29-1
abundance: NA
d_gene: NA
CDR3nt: TGCAGCGTCGCACCCGCCCCGGGGGGCAGCACAGATACGCAGTATTTT
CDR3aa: CSVAPAPGGSTDTQYF

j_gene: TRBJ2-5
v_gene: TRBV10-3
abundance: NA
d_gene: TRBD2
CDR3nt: TGTGCCATCAGTGAATTTGATAGCGGGAGGTACGGCCAAGAGACCCAGTACTTC
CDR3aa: CAISEFDSGRYGQETQYF

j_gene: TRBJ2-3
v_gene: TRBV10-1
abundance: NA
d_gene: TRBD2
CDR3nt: TGCGCCAGCAGCCAGAAGGCGGGAGCTTTAGATACGCAGTATTTT
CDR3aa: CASSQKAGALDTQYF

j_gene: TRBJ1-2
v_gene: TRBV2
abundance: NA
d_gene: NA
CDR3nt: TGTGCCAGCAGTGGATCGATGGGCTTTTTCTTC
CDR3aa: CASSGSMGFFF

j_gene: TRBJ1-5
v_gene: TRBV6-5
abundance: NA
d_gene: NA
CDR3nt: TGTGCCAGCAAATCCAAGGGAGGCAATCAGCCCCAGCATTTT
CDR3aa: CASKSKGGNQPQHF

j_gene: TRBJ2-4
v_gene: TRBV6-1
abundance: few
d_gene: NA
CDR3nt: TGTGCCAGCAGTGAGACAGATACCAAAAACATTCAGTACTTC
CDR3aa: CASSETDTKNIQYF

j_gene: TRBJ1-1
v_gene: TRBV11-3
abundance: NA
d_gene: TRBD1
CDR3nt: TGTGCCAGCAGCCCGCGCTCGGGACAGACAAACACTGAAGCTTTCTTT
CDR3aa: CASSPRSGQTNTEAFF

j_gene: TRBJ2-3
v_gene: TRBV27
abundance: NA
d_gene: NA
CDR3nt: TGTGCCACCAGGGGGAGGGGCACAGATACGCAGTATTTT
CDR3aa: CATRGRGTDTQYF

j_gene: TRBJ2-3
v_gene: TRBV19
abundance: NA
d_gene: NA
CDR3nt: TGTGCCAGTAGTATGGCAATGGATACGCAGTATTTT
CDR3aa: CASSMAMDTQYF